The text below deals with one TCR beta chain. The antigen is not known. Treatment reported: oral pan-JAK inhibitor, 5-10 mg twice daily. Sorting of CD4+ and CD8+ T cells was performed on PBMCs. This entry is derived from a study of CD8+ T cells in alopecia areata. At the level of the study: Affected scalp percentage determined the severity score of treated patients. Study outcomes and limitations: Numerous expanded lesional clones remained in scalp and blood during tofacitinib.

The CDR3 totals 14 residues. Looked up from germline, CDR1 is PRHDT and CDR2 is FYEKMQ (reference sequence). The ends were cut back, 2 bases at V and 3 bases at J, with 10 bases in the middle. In each case, RNA was isolated and then reverse transcribed into cDNA as the sequencing template. Clones were read by immunoSEQ multiplex PCR, and TCRdb kept only the in-frame ones, dropping some. The profile shows around 70,000 clones, 25% to 35% of them singletons. The sequence derives from a human donor with alopecia areata. The sequencing here drew on CD8+ T cells sorted from blood, taken at week 4, from a patient treated with tofacitinib. The rearrangement uses TRBV13 and TRBJ1-2; perhaps TRBD1 as D (5 bases). CDR3 sequence: CASSLQGFDYGYTF. Here the CDR3 DNA reads TGTGCCAGCAGCTTACAGGGTTTTGACTATGGCTACACCTTC.